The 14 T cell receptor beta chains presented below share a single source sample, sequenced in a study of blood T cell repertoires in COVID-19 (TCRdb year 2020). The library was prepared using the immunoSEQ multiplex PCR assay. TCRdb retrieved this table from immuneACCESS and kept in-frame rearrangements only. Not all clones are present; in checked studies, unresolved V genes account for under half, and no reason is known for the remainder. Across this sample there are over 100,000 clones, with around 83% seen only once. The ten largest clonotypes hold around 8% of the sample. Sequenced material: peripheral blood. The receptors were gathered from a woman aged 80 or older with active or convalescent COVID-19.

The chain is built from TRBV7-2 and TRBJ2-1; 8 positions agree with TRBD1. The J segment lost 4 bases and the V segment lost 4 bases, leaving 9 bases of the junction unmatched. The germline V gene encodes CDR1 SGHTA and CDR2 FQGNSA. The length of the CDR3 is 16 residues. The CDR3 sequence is CASSSNRGLDYNEQFF. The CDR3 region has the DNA TGTGCCAGCAGCTCTAACAGGGGGTTGGATTACAATGAGCAGTTCTTC.

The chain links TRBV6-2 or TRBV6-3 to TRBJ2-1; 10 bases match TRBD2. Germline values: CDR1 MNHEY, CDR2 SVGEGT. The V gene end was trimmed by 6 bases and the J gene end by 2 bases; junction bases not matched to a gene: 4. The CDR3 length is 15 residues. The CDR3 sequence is CASSSTSGTYNEQFF. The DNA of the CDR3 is TGTGCCAGCAGCTCCACTAGCGGGACCTACAATGAGCAGTTCTTC.

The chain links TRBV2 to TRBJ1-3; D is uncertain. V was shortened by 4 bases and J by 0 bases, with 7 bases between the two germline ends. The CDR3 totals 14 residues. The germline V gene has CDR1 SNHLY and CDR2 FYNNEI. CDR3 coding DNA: TGTGCCAGCAGTGGAGGGTTCTCTGGAAACACCATATATTTT. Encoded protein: CASSGGFSGNTIYF. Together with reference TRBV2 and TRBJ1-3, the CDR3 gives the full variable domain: EPEVTQTPSHQVTQMGQEVILRCVPISNHLYFYWYRQILGQKVEFLVSFYNNEISEKSEIFDDQFSVERPDGSNFTLKIRSTKLEDSAMYFCASSGGFSGNTIYFGEGSWLTVV.

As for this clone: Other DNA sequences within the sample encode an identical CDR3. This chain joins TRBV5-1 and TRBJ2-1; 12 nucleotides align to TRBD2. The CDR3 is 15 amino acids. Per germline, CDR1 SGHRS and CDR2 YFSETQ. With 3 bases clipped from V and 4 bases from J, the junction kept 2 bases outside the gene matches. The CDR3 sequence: CASSWGTSGYNEQFF. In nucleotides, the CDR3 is TGCGCCAGCAGCTGGGGGACTAGCGGGTACAATGAGCAGTTCTTC.

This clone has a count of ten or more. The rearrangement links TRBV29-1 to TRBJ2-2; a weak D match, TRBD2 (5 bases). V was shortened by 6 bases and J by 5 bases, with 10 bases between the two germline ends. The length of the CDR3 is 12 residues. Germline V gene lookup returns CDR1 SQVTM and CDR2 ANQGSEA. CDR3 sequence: CSVVLATGELFF. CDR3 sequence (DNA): TGCAGCGTAGTTCTAGCTACCGGGGAGCTGTTTTTT.

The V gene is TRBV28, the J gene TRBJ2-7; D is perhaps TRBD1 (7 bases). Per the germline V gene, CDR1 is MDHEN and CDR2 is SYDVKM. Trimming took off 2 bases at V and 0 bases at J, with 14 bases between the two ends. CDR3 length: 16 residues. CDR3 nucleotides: TGTGCCAGCAGTTTAAAGGAGGGGGCCGGCTCCTACGAGCAGTACTTC. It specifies CASSLKEGAGSYEQYF. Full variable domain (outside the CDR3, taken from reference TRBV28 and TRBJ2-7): DVKVTQSSRYLVKRTGEKVFLECVQDMDHENMFWYRQDPGLGLRLIYFSYDVKMKEKGDIPEGYSVSREKKERFSLILESASTNQTSMYLCASSLKEGAGSYEQYFGPGTRLTVT.

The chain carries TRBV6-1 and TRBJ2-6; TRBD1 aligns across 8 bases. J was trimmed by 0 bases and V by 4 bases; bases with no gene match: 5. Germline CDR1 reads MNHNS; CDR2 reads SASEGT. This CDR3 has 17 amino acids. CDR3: CASSGQGTSSGANVLTF. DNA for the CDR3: TGTGCCAGCAGTGGACAGGGGACCTCCTCTGGGGCCAACGTCCTGACTTTC.

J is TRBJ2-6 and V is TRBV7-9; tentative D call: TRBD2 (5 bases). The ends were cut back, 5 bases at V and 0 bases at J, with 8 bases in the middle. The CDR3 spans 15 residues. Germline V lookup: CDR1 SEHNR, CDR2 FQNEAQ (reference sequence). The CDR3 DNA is TGTGCCAGCAGCGGACGGGGCTCTGGGGCCAACGTCCTGACTTTC. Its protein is CASSGRGSGANVLTF.

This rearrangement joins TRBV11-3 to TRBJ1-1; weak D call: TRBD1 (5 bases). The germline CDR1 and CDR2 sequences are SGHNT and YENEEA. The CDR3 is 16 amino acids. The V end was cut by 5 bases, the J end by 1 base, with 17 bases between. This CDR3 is CASSPGGAGPNTEAFF. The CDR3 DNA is TGTGCCAGCAGCCCGGGTGGGGCAGGGCCGAACACTGAAGCTTTCTTT. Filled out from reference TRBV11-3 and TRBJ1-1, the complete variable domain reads EAGVVQSPRYKIIEKKQPVAFWCNPISGHNTLYWYLQNLGQGPELLIRYENEEAVDDSQLPKDRFSAERLKGVDSTLKIQPAELGDSAVYLCASSPGGAGPNTEAFFGQGTRLTVV.

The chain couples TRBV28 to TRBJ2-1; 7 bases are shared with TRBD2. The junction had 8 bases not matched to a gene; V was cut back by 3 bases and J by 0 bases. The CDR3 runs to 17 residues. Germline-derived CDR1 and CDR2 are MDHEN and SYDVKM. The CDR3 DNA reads TGTGCCAGCAGTTTTGGGGTAGCGGGCGACTCCTACAATGAGCAGTTCTTC. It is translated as CASSFGVAGDSYNEQFF.

The chain's CDR3 is CASSALLTSGSAQYF. The CDR3 bases are TGTGCCAGCAGCGCCCTTTTGACCAGCGGGAGTGCGCAGTACTTC. V is TRBV9 and J is TRBJ2-7, with 8 bases identical to TRBD2. The CDR3 contains 15 residues. CDR1 and CDR2 from the germline V gene are SGDLS and YYNGEE. J was trimmed by 9 bases and V by 3 bases; bases with no gene match: 14.

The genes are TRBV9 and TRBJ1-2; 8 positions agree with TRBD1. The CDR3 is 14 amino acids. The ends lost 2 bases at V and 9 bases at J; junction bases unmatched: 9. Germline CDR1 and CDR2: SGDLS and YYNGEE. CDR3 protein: CASSVGQGLNRYTF. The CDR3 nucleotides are TGTGCCAGCAGCGTTGGACAGGGACTCAATCGCTACACCTTC.

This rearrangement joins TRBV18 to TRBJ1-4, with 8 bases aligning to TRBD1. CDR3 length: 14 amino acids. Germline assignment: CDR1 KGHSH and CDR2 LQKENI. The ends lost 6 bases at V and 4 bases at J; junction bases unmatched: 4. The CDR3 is CASSWTGLNEKLFF. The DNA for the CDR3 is TGTGCCAGCTCTTGGACAGGGCTTAATGAAAAACTGTTTTTT.

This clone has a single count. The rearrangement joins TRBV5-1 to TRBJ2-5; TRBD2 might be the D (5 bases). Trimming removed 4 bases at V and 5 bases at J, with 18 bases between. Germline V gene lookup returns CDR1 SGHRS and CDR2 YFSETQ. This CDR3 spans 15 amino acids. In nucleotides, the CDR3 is TGCGCCAGCAGCAACCCGAGAGGGTTCGAGGAGACCCAGTACTTC. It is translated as CASSNPRGFEETQYF.